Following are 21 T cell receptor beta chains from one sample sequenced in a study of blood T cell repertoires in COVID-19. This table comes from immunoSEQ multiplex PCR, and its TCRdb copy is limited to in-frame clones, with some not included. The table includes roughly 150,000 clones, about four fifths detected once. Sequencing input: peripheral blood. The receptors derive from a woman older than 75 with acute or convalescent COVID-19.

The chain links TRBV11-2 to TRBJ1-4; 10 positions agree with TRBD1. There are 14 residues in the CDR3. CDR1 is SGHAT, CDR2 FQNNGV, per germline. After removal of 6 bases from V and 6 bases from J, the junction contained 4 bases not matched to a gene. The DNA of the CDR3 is TGTGCCAGCAGATACGGGACAGGGGATGAAAAACTGTTTTTT. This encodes CASRYGTGDEKLFF.

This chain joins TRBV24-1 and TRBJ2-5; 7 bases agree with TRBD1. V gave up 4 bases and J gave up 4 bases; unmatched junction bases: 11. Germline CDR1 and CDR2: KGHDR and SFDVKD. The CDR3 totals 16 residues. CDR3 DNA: TGTGCCACCAGTGACCGATCGACAGGGCTAGGAGAGACCCAGTACTTC. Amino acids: CATSDRSTGLGETQYF.

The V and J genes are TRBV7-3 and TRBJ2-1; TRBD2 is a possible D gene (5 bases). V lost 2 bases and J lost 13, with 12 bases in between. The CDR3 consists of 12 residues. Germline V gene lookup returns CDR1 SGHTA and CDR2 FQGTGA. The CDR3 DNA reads TGTGCCAGCAGCTTACGGGCGGGTGCCCAGTTCTTC. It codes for CASSLRAGAQFF.

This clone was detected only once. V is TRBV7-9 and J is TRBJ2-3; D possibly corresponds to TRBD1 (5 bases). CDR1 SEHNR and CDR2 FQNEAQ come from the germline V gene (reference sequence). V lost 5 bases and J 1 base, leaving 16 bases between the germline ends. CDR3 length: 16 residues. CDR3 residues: CASSLSPGAGTDTQYF. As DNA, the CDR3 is TGTGCCAGCAGCCTGTCCCCTGGGGCGGGCACAGATACGCAGTATTTT.

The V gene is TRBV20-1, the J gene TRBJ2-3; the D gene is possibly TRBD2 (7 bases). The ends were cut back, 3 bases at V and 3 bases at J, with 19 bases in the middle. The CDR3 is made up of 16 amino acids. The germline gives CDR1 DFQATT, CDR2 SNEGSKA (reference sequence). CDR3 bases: TGCAGTGCTAGTCCTTCGGGGGGCGAATTAACAGATACGCAGTATTTT. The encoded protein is CSASPSGGELTDTQYF.

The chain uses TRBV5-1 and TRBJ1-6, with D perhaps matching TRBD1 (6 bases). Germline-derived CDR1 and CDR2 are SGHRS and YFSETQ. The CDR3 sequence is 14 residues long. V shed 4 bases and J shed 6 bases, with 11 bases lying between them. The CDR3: CASSGPGVNSPLHF. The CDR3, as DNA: TGCGCCAGCAGCGGTCCAGGGGTTAATTCACCCCTCCACTTT.

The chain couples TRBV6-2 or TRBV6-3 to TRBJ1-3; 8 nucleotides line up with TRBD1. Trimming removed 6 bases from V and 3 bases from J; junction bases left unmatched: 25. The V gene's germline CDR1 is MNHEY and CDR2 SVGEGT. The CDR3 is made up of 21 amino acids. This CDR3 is CASSRGQGSTTGGHLGNTIYF. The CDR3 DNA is TGTGCCAGCAGCCGAGGACAGGGATCCACAACCGGGGGACATCTTGGAAACACCATATATTTT.

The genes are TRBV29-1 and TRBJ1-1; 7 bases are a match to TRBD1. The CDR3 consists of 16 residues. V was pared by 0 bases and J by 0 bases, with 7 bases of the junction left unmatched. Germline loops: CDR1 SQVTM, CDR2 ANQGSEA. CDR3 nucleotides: TGCAGCGTTGAAGATGCCAGGGGGGAAATGAACACTGAAGCTTTCTTT. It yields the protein CSVEDARGEMNTEAFF.

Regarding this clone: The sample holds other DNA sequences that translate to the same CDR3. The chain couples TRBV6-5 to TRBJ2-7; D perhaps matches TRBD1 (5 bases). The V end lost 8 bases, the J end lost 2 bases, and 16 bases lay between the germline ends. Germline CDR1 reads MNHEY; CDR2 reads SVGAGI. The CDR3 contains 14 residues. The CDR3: CASGWAGRTYEQYF. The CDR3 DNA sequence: TGTGCCAGCGGTTGGGCAGGGCGAACCTACGAGCAGTACTTC.

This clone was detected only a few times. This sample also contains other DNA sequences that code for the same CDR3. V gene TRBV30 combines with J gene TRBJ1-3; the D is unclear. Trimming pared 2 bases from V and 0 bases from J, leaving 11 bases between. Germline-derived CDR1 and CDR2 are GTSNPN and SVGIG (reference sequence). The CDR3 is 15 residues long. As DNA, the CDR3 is TGTGCCTGGAGTTACCCTTTGAGCTCTGGAAACACCATATATTTT. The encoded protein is CAWSYPLSSGNTIYF.

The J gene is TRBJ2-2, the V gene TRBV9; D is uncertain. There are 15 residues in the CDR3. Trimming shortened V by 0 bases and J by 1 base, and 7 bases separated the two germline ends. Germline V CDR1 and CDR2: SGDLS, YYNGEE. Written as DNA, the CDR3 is TGTGCCAGCAGCGTAGTCTCAGAGAACACCGGGGAGCTGTTTTTT. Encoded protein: CASSVVSENTGELFF.

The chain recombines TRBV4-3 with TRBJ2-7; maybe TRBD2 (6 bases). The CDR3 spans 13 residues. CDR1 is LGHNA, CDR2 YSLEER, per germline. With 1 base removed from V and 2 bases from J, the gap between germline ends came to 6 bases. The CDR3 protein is CASSQGLAYEQYF. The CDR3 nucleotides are TGCGCCAGCAGCCAAGGACTAGCCTACGAGCAGTACTTC.

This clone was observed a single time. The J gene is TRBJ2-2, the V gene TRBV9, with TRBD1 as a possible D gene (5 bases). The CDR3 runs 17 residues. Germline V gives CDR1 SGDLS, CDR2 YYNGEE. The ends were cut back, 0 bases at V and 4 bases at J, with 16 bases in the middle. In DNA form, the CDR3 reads TGTGCCAGCAGCGTAGTGGGGCCTACTGTCAGCACCGGGGAGCTGTTTTTT. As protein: CASSVVGPTVSTGELFF.

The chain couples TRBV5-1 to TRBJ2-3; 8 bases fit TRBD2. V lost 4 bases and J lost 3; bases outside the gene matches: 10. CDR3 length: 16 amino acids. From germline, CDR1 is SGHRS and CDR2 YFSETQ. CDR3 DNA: TGCGCCAGCAGCCGTATTGGTGCGGGAGGTACAGATACGCAGTATTTT. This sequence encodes CASSRIGAGGTDTQYF. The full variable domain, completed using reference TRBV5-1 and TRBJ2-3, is KAGVTQTPRYLIKTRGQQVTLSCSPISGHRSVSWYQQTPGQGLQFLFEYFSETQRNKGNFPGRFSGRQFSNSRSEMNVSTLELGDSALYLCASSRIGAGGTDTQYFGPGTRLTVL.

The CDR3 bases are TGTGCCAGCAGCTTGGGCGGGGGCTTGCAGTACTTC. Its translation is CASSLGGGLQYF. The chain employs TRBV5-6 and TRBJ2-7, with D perhaps TRBD2 (7 bases). V lost 0 bases to trimming and J lost 9 bases, with 10 bases between them. The CDR3 runs to 12 residues. CDR1 is SGHDT, CDR2 YYEEEE, per germline. Full variable domain (missing parts from reference TRBV5-6 and TRBJ2-7): DAGVTQSPTHLIKTRGQQVTLRCSPKSGHDTVSWYQQALGQGPQFIFQYYEEEERQRGNFPDRFSGHQFPNYSSELNVNALLLGDSALYLCASSLGGGLQYFGPGTRLTVT.

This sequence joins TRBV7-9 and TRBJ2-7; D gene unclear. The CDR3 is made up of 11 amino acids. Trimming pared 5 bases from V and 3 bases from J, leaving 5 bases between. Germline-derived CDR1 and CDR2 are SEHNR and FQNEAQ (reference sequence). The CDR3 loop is CASSLSYEQYF. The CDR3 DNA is TGTGCCAGCAGCCTTAGCTACGAGCAGTACTTC.

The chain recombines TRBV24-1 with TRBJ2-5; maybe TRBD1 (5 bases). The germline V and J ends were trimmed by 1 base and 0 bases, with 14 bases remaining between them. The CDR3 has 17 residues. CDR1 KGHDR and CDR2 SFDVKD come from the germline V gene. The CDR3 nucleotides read TGTGCCACCAGTGATTTACACAGGCAGGAAAACCAAGAGACCCAGTACTTC. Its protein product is CATSDLHRQENQETQYF.

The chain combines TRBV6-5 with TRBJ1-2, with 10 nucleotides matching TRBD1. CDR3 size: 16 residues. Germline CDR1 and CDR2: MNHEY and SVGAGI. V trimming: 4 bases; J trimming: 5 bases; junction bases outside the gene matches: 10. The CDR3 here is CASSSPRQGAWYGYTF. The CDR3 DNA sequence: TGTGCCAGCAGTTCTCCCAGACAGGGGGCATGGTATGGCTACACCTTC.

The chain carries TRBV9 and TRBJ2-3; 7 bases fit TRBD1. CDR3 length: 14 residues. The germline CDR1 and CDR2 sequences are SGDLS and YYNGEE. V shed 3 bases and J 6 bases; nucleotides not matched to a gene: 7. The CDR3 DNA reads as TGTGCCAGCAGCGCTCAGGGGGTGGCCGATACGCAGTATTTT. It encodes CASSAQGVADTQYF.

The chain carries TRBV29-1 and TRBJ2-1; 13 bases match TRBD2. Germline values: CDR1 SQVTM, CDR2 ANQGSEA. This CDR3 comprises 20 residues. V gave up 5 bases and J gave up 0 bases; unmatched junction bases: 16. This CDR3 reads CSVPPSLAGGLMGSYNEQFF. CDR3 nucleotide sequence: TGCAGCGTTCCTCCTTCACTAGCGGGGGGGCTGATGGGCTCCTACAATGAGCAGTTCTTC.

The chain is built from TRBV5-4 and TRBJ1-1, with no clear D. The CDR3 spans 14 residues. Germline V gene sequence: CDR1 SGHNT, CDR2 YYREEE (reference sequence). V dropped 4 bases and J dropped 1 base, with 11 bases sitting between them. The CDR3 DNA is TGTGCCAGCAGCCGAGTGGCGGAGAACACTGAAGCTTTCTTT. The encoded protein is CASSRVAENTEAFF. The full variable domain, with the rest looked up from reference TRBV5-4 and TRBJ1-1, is ETGVTQSPTHLIKTRGQQVTLRCSSQSGHNTVSWYQQALGQGPQFIFQYYREEENGRGNFPPRFSGLQFPNYSSELNVNALELDDSALYLCASSRVAENTEAFFGQGTRLTVV.